The next 23 T cell receptor beta chains were all read from a single sample in a study of blood T cell repertoires in COVID-19. Repertoires were generated with immunoSEQ multiplex PCR, while TCRdb's copy carries only in-frame clones and drops some. The sample comprises 74,000 or so clones, around 87% of which are singletons, and approximately 2.9% rests with the top ten. The source material was peripheral blood. These TCRs come from a man aged 45 to 65 with acute or convalescent COVID-19.

The rearrangement links TRBV28 to TRBJ1-5, with 9 bases lining up with TRBD1. CDR1 is MDHEN and CDR2 is SYDVKM in the germline V gene. With 1 base clipped from V and 5 bases from J, the junction kept 6 bases outside the gene matches. There are 16 residues in the CDR3. Here the CDR3 DNA reads TGTGCCAGCAGTTTATCACAACAGGGGGCCTATCAGCCCCAGCATTTT. Encoded protein: CASSLSQQGAYQPQHF.

This clone was observed a handful of times. One end of the junction varies from germline; a read error may be responsible. The chain joins TRBV7-7 to TRBJ2-1; 11 bases map to TRBD1. This CDR3 has 14 amino acids. Looked up from germline, CDR1 is SSHAT and CDR2 is FNYEAQ (reference sequence). The chain's CDR3 is CASSPGQGAWEQFF. The CDR3 DNA reads as TGTGCTAGCAGCCCTGGACAGGGGGCATGGGAGCAGTTCTTC.

The chain couples TRBV6-6 to TRBJ2-5, with a tentative D call TRBD1 (5 bases). Germline V gives CDR1 MNHNY, CDR2 SVGAGI (reference sequence). This CDR3 is 15 amino acids long. V was pared by 0 bases and J by 2 bases, with 10 bases between. The CDR3 DNA is TGTGCCAGCAGTTACTCGACAGCCAAACAAGAGACCCAGTACTTC. Translating it yields CASSYSTAKQETQYF.

The chain links TRBV9 to TRBJ1-4, with TRBD1 matching 8 bases. J was trimmed by 6 bases and V by 3 bases; bases with no gene match: 7. The CDR3 extends over 15 amino acids. Germline-derived CDR1 and CDR2 are SGDLS and YYNGEE. Here the CDR3 DNA reads TGTGCCAGCAGCGGCCGACAGGGGAGGGATGAAAAACTGTTTTTT. This sequence encodes CASSGRQGRDEKLFF.

V gene TRBV28 combines with J gene TRBJ1-5, with D hard to call. CDR1 and CDR2 from the germline V gene are MDHEN and SYDVKM. With 3 bases removed from V and 3 bases from J, the gap between germline ends came to 12 bases. The CDR3 runs 15 residues. This chain's CDR3 is CASSFLTGYNQPQHF. Written as DNA, the CDR3 is TGTGCCAGCAGTTTTCTGACTGGGTACAATCAGCCCCAGCATTTT. Full variable domain (outside the CDR3, taken from reference TRBV28 and TRBJ1-5): DVKVTQSSRYLVKRTGEKVFLECVQDMDHENMFWYRQDPGLGLRLIYFSYDVKMKEKGDIPEGYSVSREKKERFSLILESASTNQTSMYLCASSFLTGYNQPQHFGDGTRLSIL.

This rearrangement joins TRBV6-2 or TRBV6-3 to TRBJ2-3, with 7 bases fitting TRBD2. The CDR3 is made up of 16 amino acids. The ends lost 3 bases at V and 4 bases at J; junction bases unmatched: 10. The germline V gene has CDR1 MNHEY and CDR2 SVGEGT. The CDR3 bases are TGTGCCAGCAGTTATTACGGGACCGGGAGGTCAGATACGCAGTATTTT. Encoded protein: CASSYYGTGRSDTQYF.

The rearrangement uses TRBV6-5 and TRBJ1-1, with 8 bases matching TRBD1. There are 14 residues in the CDR3. Germline V gives CDR1 MNHEY, CDR2 SVGAGI. V lost 6 bases and J lost 1; bases outside the gene matches: 4. The CDR3 nucleotides are TGTGCCAGCAGGGTGACAGGGGCGAACACTGAAGCTTTCTTT. Translation: CASRVTGANTEAFF.

Only a few counts were recorded for this clone. V and J are TRBV18 and TRBJ2-4, with a tentative D call TRBD2 (5 bases). Trimming left V 3 bases short and J 6 bases short, with 12 bases between. CDR3 length equals 14 residues. Per the germline V gene, CDR1 is KGHSH and CDR2 is LQKENI. The CDR3 DNA reads TGTGCCAGCTCACCGGACTCGGCGGCAAACATTCAGTACTTC. This codes for CASSPDSAANIQYF.

Turning to this clone: The sample has other DNA sequences that encode this CDR3 too. The chain uses TRBV18 and TRBJ1-1; a weak D match, TRBD1 (5 bases). CDR1 is KGHSH and CDR2 is LQKENI in the germline V gene. Deletions cut 4 bases from V and 5 bases from J, with 11 bases between. This CDR3 contains 13 residues. CDR3 sequence: CASSRGGRTEAFF. DNA of the CDR3: TGTGCCAGCTCACGCGGGGGAAGGACTGAAGCTTTCTTT.

The gene calls are TRBV15 and TRBJ2-1, with 7 bases matching TRBD1. Trimming took 3 bases from V and 8 from J; bases not matched to a gene: 7. The V gene's germline CDR1 is LNHNV and CDR2 YYDKDF (reference sequence). This CDR3 comprises 14 residues. CDR3 sequence (DNA): TGTGCCACCAGCAGGGGACAGAGCAGGGATGAGCAGTTCTTC. Residues: CATSRGQSRDEQFF. Full variable domain (outside the CDR3, taken from reference TRBV15 and TRBJ2-1): DAMVIQNPRYQVTQFGKPVTLSCSQTLNHNVMYWYQQKSSQAPKLLFHYYDKDFNNEADTPDNFQSRRPNTSFCFLDIRSPGLGDTAMYLCATSRGQSRDEQFFGPGTRLTVL.

CDR3 sequence reads: CASSQDVGDTEAFF. In DNA form, the CDR3 reads TGCGCCAGCAGCCAAGATGTAGGGGACACTGAAGCTTTCTTT. The chain combines TRBV4-3 with TRBJ1-1; the D gene is possibly TRBD1 (5 bases). The CDR3 extends over 14 amino acids. Germline CDR1 reads LGHNA; CDR2 reads YSLEER. Trimming pared 0 bases from V and 3 bases from J, leaving 8 bases between.

V usage is TRBV6-2 or TRBV6-3 and J usage is TRBJ2-3; D unclear. CDR3 length equals 13 residues. The germline CDR1 and CDR2 sequences are MNHEY and SVGEGT. Trimming pared 2 bases from V and 4 bases from J, leaving 7 bases between. The CDR3 reads CASSYVSADTQYF. In nucleotides, the CDR3 is TGTGCCAGCAGTTACGTTAGTGCAGATACGCAGTATTTT.

The chain has TRBV19 and TRBJ1-4; 8 bases align to TRBD1. Germline-derived CDR1 and CDR2 are LNHDA and SQIVND (reference sequence). The trim removed 6 bases at V and 7 bases at J, leaving 7 bases unmatched. The CDR3 spans 14 residues. This CDR3 reads CASRQGARSEKLFF. The CDR3 region has the DNA TGTGCCAGTAGGCAGGGGGCGCGGAGTGAAAAACTGTTTTTT.

The rearrangement joins TRBV5-6 to TRBJ2-1; maybe TRBD2 (6 bases). The CDR3 is made up of 13 amino acids. V lost 6 bases to trimming and J lost 3 bases, with 10 bases between them. CDR1 is SGHDT, CDR2 YYEEEE, per germline. The CDR3 region has the DNA TGTGCCAGCACCCGGGGAGGCTACAATGAGCAGTTCTTC. Encoded protein: CASTRGGYNEQFF.

The V gene is TRBV6-5, the J gene TRBJ1-5, with D possibly TRBD1 on 5 matching bases. V was trimmed by 5 bases and J by 5 bases, leaving 16 bases between them. The CDR3 is 15 amino acids. Germline V gene lookup returns CDR1 MNHEY and CDR2 SVGAGI. DNA for the CDR3: TGTGCCAGCAGTCTCAATCGATGGGGGGATCAGCCCCAGCATTTT. It is translated as CASSLNRWGDQPQHF.

The gene calls are TRBV6-2 or TRBV6-3 and TRBJ2-2, with D possibly matching TRBD1 (5 bases). V gave up 6 bases and J gave up 4 bases, with 15 bases separating them. CDR3 length equals 15 residues. The germline V gene has CDR1 MNHEY and CDR2 SVGEGT. The chain's CDR3 is CASSPDRLATGELFF. CDR3 in DNA: TGTGCCAGCAGCCCCGACAGACTGGCCACCGGGGAGCTGTTTTTT.

The chain is built from TRBV3-1 (or the pseudogene TRBV3-2) and TRBJ1-1, with a tentative D call TRBD1 (5 bases). V gave up 4 bases and J gave up 4 bases, with 10 bases separating them. The CDR3 runs 13 residues. Germline CDR1 is LGHDT and CDR2 is YNNKEL (reference sequence). The CDR3 is CASSRQGGTEAFF. The CDR3 region has the DNA TGTGCCAGCAGCCGGCAGGGTGGCACTGAAGCTTTCTTT.

The CDR3 spells CASSTFLRGGEQFF. In DNA form, the CDR3 reads TGTGCCAGCAGCACATTTTTACGAGGAGGTGAGCAGTTCTTC. The gene calls are TRBV5-8 and TRBJ2-1, with a possible D match to TRBD2 (5 bases). Germline V gives CDR1 SGHTS, CDR2 YDEGEE. V was shortened by 4 bases and J by 9 bases, with 17 bases between the two germline ends. This CDR3 is built from 14 residues.

J is TRBJ2-2 and V is TRBV6-5; TRBD1 matches 9 bases. This CDR3 is built from 16 residues. J gave up 6 bases and V 2 bases, and 7 bases lay outside the gene matches. Germline V gene sequence: CDR1 MNHEY, CDR2 SVGAGI. The CDR3 here is CASSYVGTGLSGELFF. The CDR3 nucleotides are TGTGCCAGCAGTTACGTTGGGACAGGGTTGTCCGGGGAGCTGTTTTTT.

The chain uses TRBV4-1 and TRBJ1-1; D gene ambiguous. V was pared by 3 bases and J by 3 bases, with 26 bases between. Germline V gene lookup returns CDR1 MGHRA and CDR2 YSYEKL. CDR3 length: 19 residues. The CDR3 spells CASSHDALRRTRAHTEAFF. As DNA, the CDR3 is TGCGCCAGCAGCCATGACGCCTTAAGGAGGACCCGGGCCCACACTGAAGCTTTCTTT.

This clone appeared once. The V and J genes are TRBV6-5 and TRBJ2-2, with 12 bases lining up with TRBD1. The CDR3 has 15 amino acids. J lost 6 bases, V lost 6 bases, and 5 bases had no gene match. Looked up from germline, CDR1 is MNHEY and CDR2 is SVGAGI. DNA for the CDR3: TGTGCCAGCAGGATGGGGGACAGGGGGCCCGGGGAGCTGTTTTTT. Its protein is CASRMGDRGPGELFF.

This clone was recorded only once. J is TRBJ2-1 and V is TRBV4-1; 9 nucleotides align to TRBD2. The CDR3 runs 15 residues. V was clipped by 0 bases and J by 7 bases; unmatched bases: 4. CDR1 and CDR2 (germline): MGHRA, YSYEKL. CDR3 sequence reads: CASSQDPSGANEQFF. The CDR3 nucleotides are TGCGCCAGCAGCCAAGACCCTAGCGGGGCGAATGAGCAGTTCTTC.

The chain has TRBV11-2 and TRBJ2-5; 8 bases agree with TRBD2. Germline trimming cut 6 bases from V and 4 bases from J; bases unmatched to any gene: 10. Germline lookup yields CDR1 SGHAT and CDR2 FQNNGV. The CDR3 sequence is 15 residues long. DNA of the CDR3: TGTGCCAGCAGGGAAGCGGGAGTATTATTAGAGACCCAGTACTTC. This translates into CASREAGVLLETQYF.